Each of the 19 T cell receptor beta chains below was sequenced from the same sample in a study of blood T cell repertoires in COVID-19. Here immunoSEQ multiplex PCR was the method, and the copy in TCRdb shows in-frame clones only, minus some. The data hold around 62,000 clones, with roughly 83% observed a single time. The sample comprised peripheral blood. The receptors derive from a man aged 45 to 65 with active COVID-19.

The gene calls are TRBV14 and TRBJ2-3; TRBD2 might be the D (6 bases). V lost 1 base and J lost 0, with 14 bases in between. Germline V lookup: CDR1 SGHDN, CDR2 FVKESK. The CDR3 runs 17 residues. CDR3 in DNA: TGTGCCAGCAGCCAAGTTGGAGGGATCACTAGCACAGATACGCAGTATTTT. It translates to CASSQVGGITSTDTQYF.

This clone was picked up one time. The genes are TRBV10-3 and TRBJ2-1; 10 nucleotides match TRBD1. Germline V CDR1 and CDR2: ENHRY, SYGVKD. This CDR3 is built from 14 residues. The V segment lost 6 bases and the J segment 8 bases; nucleotides outside the gene matches: 7. The CDR3 sequence is CAIRRTGGKDEQFF. The CDR3 bases are TGTGCCATCAGAAGGACAGGGGGAAAAGATGAGCAGTTCTTC.

This chain uses TRBV30 with TRBJ1-5; D is possibly TRBD1 (6 bases). Trimming shortened V by 1 base and J by 4 bases, and 8 bases separated the two germline ends. The CDR3 totals 13 residues. The V gene's germline CDR1 is GTSNPN and CDR2 SVGIG (reference sequence). The CDR3 region is CAWSEQGNQPQHF. The CDR3, as DNA: TGTGCCTGGAGTGAGCAGGGGAATCAGCCCCAGCATTTT.

The chain combines TRBV27 with TRBJ1-5; no firm D call. Deletions cut 0 bases from V and 9 bases from J, with 15 bases between. CDR3 length equals 15 residues. CDR1 MNHEY and CDR2 SMNVEV come from the germline V gene (reference sequence). The CDR3 DNA reads TGTGCCAGCAGTTTATCGGGCAGAGGAGGATGGCCCCAGCATTTT. Protein product: CASSLSGRGGWPQHF.

The chain is built from TRBV11-2 and TRBJ2-7; 7 bases are a match to TRBD2. This CDR3 has 17 residues. After removal of 4 bases from V and 3 bases from J, the junction contained 15 bases not matched to a gene. Germline CDR1 is SGHAT and CDR2 is FQNNGV. The CDR3 sequence is CASSSTIGKREDYEQYF. Written as DNA, the CDR3 is TGTGCCAGCAGCTCGACAATCGGAAAGCGGGAAGACTACGAGCAGTACTTC.

J is TRBJ2-7 and V is TRBV6-5, with D perhaps matching TRBD1 (6 bases). The CDR3 covers 13 residues. Looked up from germline, CDR1 is MNHEY and CDR2 is SVGAGI. V lost 6 bases and J lost 2, with 11 bases in between. The CDR3 DNA follows: TGTGCCAGCAGAGCGGACAGAGCCTACGAGCAGTACTTC. Encoded protein: CASRADRAYEQYF.

V is TRBV5-1 and J is TRBJ2-7, with TRBD1 matching over 10 bases. V dropped 4 bases and J dropped 0; count of bases not matched to a gene: 4. Germline CDR1 SGHRS, CDR2 YFSETQ. This CDR3 spans 15 amino acids. CDR3 coding DNA: TGCGCCAGCAGCGTGGGACAGGGGAGCTCCTACGAGCAGTACTTC. As protein: CASSVGQGSSYEQYF.

CDR3 in amino acids: CASSPTGGKANEKLFF. The CDR3 DNA follows: TGTGCCAGCAGCCCTACAGGGGGCAAGGCTAATGAAAAACTGTTTTTT. This rearrangement joins TRBV6-2 or TRBV6-3 to TRBJ1-4; 9 bases are a match to TRBD1. This CDR3 contains 16 residues. In germline, CDR1 is MNHEY, CDR2 SVGEGT. V lost 6 bases and J lost 3; bases outside the gene matches: 8.

The chain uses TRBV7-6 and TRBJ1-3, with 9 bases fitting TRBD1. Germline trimming cut 3 bases from V and 1 base from J; bases unmatched to any gene: 10. The CDR3 has 18 residues. Germline V CDR1 and CDR2: SGHVS, FNYEAQ. The CDR3 loop is CASSLPGTGIRSGNTIYF. DNA of the CDR3: TGTGCCAGCAGCTTGCCCGGGACAGGGATTCGTTCTGGAAACACCATATATTTT. The whole variable domain, filled in from reference TRBV7-6 and TRBJ1-3, reads GAGVSQSPRYKVTKRGQDVALRCDPISGHVSLYWYRQALGQGPEFLTYFNYEAQQDKSGLPNDRFSAERPEGSISTLTIQRTEQRDSAMYRCASSLPGTGIRSGNTIYFGEGSWLTVV.

The gene calls are TRBV6-1 and TRBJ2-4, with TRBD1 matching 10 bases. The CDR3 is 17 residues long. The ends lost 4 bases at V and 1 base at J; junction bases unmatched: 7. Germline values: CDR1 MNHNS, CDR2 SASEGT. The CDR3 region has the DNA TGTGCCAGCAGTGCTGGGACAGGGGACGGGGCCAAAAACATTCAGTACTTC. This encodes CASSAGTGDGAKNIQYF.

The chain recombines TRBV4-1 with TRBJ2-3; tentative D call: TRBD1 (6 bases). This CDR3 is 16 amino acids long. Germline loops: CDR1 MGHRA, CDR2 YSYEKL. Trimming cost V 0 bases and J 3 bases, with 13 bases left between them. The CDR3 DNA is TGCGCCAGCAGCCAAGATCCGGACAGAAAAACAGATACGCAGTATTTT. Translation gives CASSQDPDRKTDTQYF.

The chain employs TRBV5-1 and TRBJ2-7, with D tentatively TRBD2 (5 bases). The length of the CDR3 is 13 residues. Germline V gene data show CDR1 as SGHRS and CDR2 as YFSETQ. The germline V and J ends were trimmed by 1 base and 13 bases, with 18 bases remaining between them. This CDR3 is CASSLPRAQEIYF. The CDR3 nucleotides read TGCGCCAGCAGCTTGCCGCGGGCCCAGGAGATTTACTTC. The entire variable domain, with the rest obtained from reference TRBV5-1 and TRBJ2-7, is as follows: KAGVTQTPRYLIKTRGQQVTLSCSPISGHRSVSWYQQTPGQGLQFLFEYFSETQRNKGNFPGRFSGRQFSNSRSEMNVSTLELGDSALYLCASSLPRAQEIYFGPGTRLTVT.

On this clone: A junction boundary mismatches the germline segment, possibly from a read error. The DNA of the CDR3 is TGTGCCAGCAGCCCGCCCGGGACCAGGGGGCACAATCAGCAGTTCTTC. This codes for CASSPPGTRGHNQQFF. The genes are TRBV11-2 and TRBJ2-1, with TRBD1 matching over 8 bases. Germline values: CDR1 SGHAT, CDR2 FQNNGV. The CDR3 consists of 16 residues.

DNA for the CDR3: TGTGCCAGTTCGGGACAGGGTTTCACTGAAGCTTTCTTT. It encodes CASSGQGFTEAFF. V usage is TRBV7-2 and J usage is TRBJ1-1, with 9 positions matching TRBD1. This CDR3 is 13 amino acids long. The germline V gene has CDR1 SGHTA and CDR2 FQGNSA. J was trimmed by 4 bases and V by 9 bases; bases with no gene match: 6.

The gene calls are TRBV18 and TRBJ1-1; TRBD1 is a possible D gene (6 bases). CDR3 length: 15 residues. The V gene's germline CDR1 is KGHSH and CDR2 LQKENI. Trimming pared 0 bases from V and 1 base from J, leaving 9 bases between. CDR3 nucleotides: TGTGCCAGCTCACCACCTTTGACAGGGAACACTGAAGCTTTCTTT. Its protein is CASSPPLTGNTEAFF.

The chain carries TRBV4-2 and TRBJ2-5; TRBD1 matches 8 bases. The CDR3 covers 13 residues. The germline gives CDR1 LGHNA, CDR2 YNFKEQ. V shed 4 bases, J shed 5 bases, and the junction held 3 bases outside the gene matches. DNA for the CDR3: TGTGCCAGCAGCCGCGGACAGGGTGAGACCCAGTACTTC. As protein: CASSRGQGETQYF.

This chain uses TRBV5-1 with TRBJ2-3; 8 bases are shared with TRBD2. The germline gives CDR1 SGHRS, CDR2 YFSETQ. J gave up 4 bases and V 5 bases, and 6 bases lay outside the gene matches. The CDR3 extends over 14 amino acids. The CDR3 loop reads CASRAAGGPDTQYF. DNA of the CDR3: TGCGCCAGCAGGGCGGCGGGAGGCCCAGATACGCAGTATTTT.

The J gene is TRBJ2-3, the V gene TRBV4-3, with D perhaps matching TRBD1 (6 bases). CDR3 length equals 14 residues. CDR1 and CDR2 from the germline V gene are LGHNA and YSLEER. The germline V and J ends were trimmed by 0 bases and 4 bases, with 8 bases remaining between them. CDR3 region: CASSQEGGADTQYF. For the CDR3, the DNA is TGCGCCAGCAGCCAAGAAGGGGGTGCAGATACGCAGTATTTT.

The chain links TRBV4-3 to TRBJ2-1; TRBD1 matches 9 bases. With V trimmed by 2 bases and J by 6 bases, 5 bases remained unmatched. CDR3 length: 15 amino acids. Germline V gene sequence: CDR1 LGHNA, CDR2 YSLEER. The CDR3 sequence is CASSQRTGARNEQFF. CDR3 sequence (DNA): TGCGCCAGCAGCCAACGGACAGGGGCCCGCAATGAGCAGTTCTTC.